This T cell receptor (beta chain) was identified during a study of PD-1 blockade in classical Hodgkin lymphoma. As for this clone: Antigen specificity is unknown.

There are 14 residues in the CDR3. Trimming removed 4 bases at V and 9 bases at J, with 16 bases between. Per the germline V gene, CDR1 is SGHTA and CDR2 is FQGNSA. Study results and limitations: Patients starting nivolumab less than 1 year after ASCT had lower diversity and were excluded from later analyses. Newly diagnosed patients and complete responders had comparable diversity at baseline.

Profiled with immunoSEQ multiplex PCR; TCRdb holds only in-frame clones, not every one. In the table there are around 20,000 clones, around two thirds of which are singletons. Exposure to brentuximab vedotin varied, and each patient had relapsed following autologous stem cell transplantation. Complete response, partial response or progressive disease were the best responses. The V gene is TRBV7-2, the J gene TRBJ1-3, with D possibly TRBD1 on 5 matching bases. The TCR was taken from a human donor with classical Hodgkin lymphoma. The sample here was peripheral blood mononuclear cells (PBMCs), taken at baseline. The CDR3 loop reads CASSSGTGGTTIYF. CDR3 bases: TGTGCCAGCAGCTCAGGGACTGGGGGGACCACCATATATTTT.